Detailed here is one TCR beta chain. The sample originates from a study of blood T cell repertoires in COVID-19. Study-level background: The United States, Italy and Spain were the sources of the acute and convalescent COVID-19 samples. The cDNA or gDNA used as material had been derived from T cells, B-cell-depleted T cells, or PBMCs.

Authors' processing steps: Amplification of reference gene primers was used by the study to estimate nucleated cell counts. Data came from immunoSEQ multiplex PCR; TCRdb stores just in-frame clones and leaves some out. V and J calls and clone size are those listed in that table; D and trimming were worked out from the DNA. The sample has about 130,000 clones; more than 70% are singletons. The CDR3 runs to 15 residues. The ends lost 4 bases at V and 7 bases at J; junction bases unmatched: 8. Germline-derived CDR1 and CDR2 are SGDLS and YYNGEE. The TCR was taken from a woman aged 55-69 years with acute or convalescent COVID-19. The material sequenced was peripheral blood. V is TRBV9 and J is TRBJ1-6; 7 bases are a match to TRBD1. The CDR3 bases are TGTGCCAGCAGCCCGCGACAGGGAATGAATTCACCCCTCCACTTT. It is translated as CASSPRQGMNSPLHF. The full variable domain, rest sourced from reference TRBV9 and TRBJ1-6, is DSGVTQTPKHLITATGQRVTLRCSPRSGDLSVYWYQQSLDQGLQFLIQYYNGEERAKGNILERFSAQQFPDLHSELNLSSLELGDSALYFCASSPRQGMNSPLHFGNGTRLTVT.